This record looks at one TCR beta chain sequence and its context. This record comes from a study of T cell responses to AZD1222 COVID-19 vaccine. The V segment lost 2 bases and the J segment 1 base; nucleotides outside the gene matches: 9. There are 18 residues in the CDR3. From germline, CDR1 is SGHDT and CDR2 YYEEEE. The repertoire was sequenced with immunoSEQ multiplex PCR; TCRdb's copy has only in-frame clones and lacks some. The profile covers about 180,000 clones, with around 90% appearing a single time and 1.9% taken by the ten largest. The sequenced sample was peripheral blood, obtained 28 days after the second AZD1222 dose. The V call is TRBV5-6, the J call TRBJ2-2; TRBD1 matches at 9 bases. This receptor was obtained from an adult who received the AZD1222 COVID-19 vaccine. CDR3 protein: CASSFYRTGGENTGELFF. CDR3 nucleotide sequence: TGTGCCAGCAGCTTTTATAGAACAGGGGGCGAGAACACCGGGGAGCTGTTTTTT.